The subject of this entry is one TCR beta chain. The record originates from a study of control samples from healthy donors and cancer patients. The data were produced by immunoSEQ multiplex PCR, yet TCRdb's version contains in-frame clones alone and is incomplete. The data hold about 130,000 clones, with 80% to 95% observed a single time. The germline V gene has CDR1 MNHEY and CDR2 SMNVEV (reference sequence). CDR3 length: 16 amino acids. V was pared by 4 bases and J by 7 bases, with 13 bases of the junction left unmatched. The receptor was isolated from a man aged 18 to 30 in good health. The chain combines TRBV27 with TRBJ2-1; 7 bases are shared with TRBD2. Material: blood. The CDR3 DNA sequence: TGTGCCAGCAGTTCACAGTCGACATCCGGGGGGAATGAGCAGTTCTTC. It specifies CASSSQSTSGGNEQFF.